The 3 T cell receptor beta chains in this list originate from one sample, sequenced in a study of T-cell memory formation after mild COVID-19. TCRdb re-called the 5' RACE reads through MiXCR, storing one row per CDR3 protein. The data show 470,000 or so distinct CDR3 sequences, 20% seen once. Sample: PBMCs or a T cell subset sorted from them (not recorded which). These receptors were obtained from an adult woman who had mild COVID-19 (a few samples of this study predate the infection). Cell type and time point are not known.

This clonotype was seen at least ten times. V gene TRBV12-3 or TRBV12-4 combines with J gene TRBJ2-5, with TRBD1 matching 8 bases. J gave up 9 bases and V 1 base, and 10 bases lay outside the gene matches. This CDR3 has 15 residues. CDR3 DNA: TGTGCCAGCAGTTTAGTTTCAGGACAGGGAACGGCCCAGTACTTC. Protein: CASSLVSGQGTAQYF.

This clonotype has only a few counts. V usage is TRBV5-1 and J usage is TRBJ2-5; 10 bases agree with TRBD2. Germline lookup yields CDR1 SGHRS and CDR2 YFSETQ. This CDR3 contains 17 residues. With V trimmed by 4 bases and J by 5 bases, 14 bases remained unmatched. CDR3 sequence reads: CASSPATSGEFQETQYF. The CDR3 DNA follows: TGCGCCAGCAGCCCCGCCACTAGCGGGGAGTTCCAGGAGACCCAGTACTTC.

This clonotype has more than one count but fewer than ten. V usage is TRBV20-1 and J usage is TRBJ2-7, with 7 bases identical to TRBD1. CDR1 and CDR2 from the germline V gene are DFQATT and SNEGSKA (reference sequence). CDR3 length: 13 residues. The V and J ends lost 6 bases and 4 bases, in that order; junction bases with no gene match: 9. The CDR3 loop is CSARPGQRYEQYF. The CDR3 DNA reads TGCAGTGCCCGACCGGGACAGAGGTACGAGCAGTACTTC.